This T cell receptor beta chain derives from a study of blood T cell repertoires in COVID-19. TCRdb keeps only in-frame clones here, not all; method: immunoSEQ multiplex PCR. The sample gives 50,000 to 65,000 clones, more than 85% of which show up once; 0.9% to 1.2% is in the top ten. This clone was picked up a small number of times. V was pared by 6 bases and J by 9 bases, with 14 bases of the junction left unmatched. Germline values: CDR1 SEHNR, CDR2 FQNEAQ (reference sequence). This CDR3 region has 16 residues. The chain carries TRBV7-9 and TRBJ1-6, with 7 bases that match TRBD1. Sequencing used peripheral blood. This TCR was recovered from a man between 65 and 80 years old with acute or convalescent COVID-19. The CDR3 DNA reads TGTGCCAGCAGTTTTAGCCCCGGGCAGGGGGGTTCACCCCTCCACTTT. This codes for CASSFSPGQGGSPLHF.